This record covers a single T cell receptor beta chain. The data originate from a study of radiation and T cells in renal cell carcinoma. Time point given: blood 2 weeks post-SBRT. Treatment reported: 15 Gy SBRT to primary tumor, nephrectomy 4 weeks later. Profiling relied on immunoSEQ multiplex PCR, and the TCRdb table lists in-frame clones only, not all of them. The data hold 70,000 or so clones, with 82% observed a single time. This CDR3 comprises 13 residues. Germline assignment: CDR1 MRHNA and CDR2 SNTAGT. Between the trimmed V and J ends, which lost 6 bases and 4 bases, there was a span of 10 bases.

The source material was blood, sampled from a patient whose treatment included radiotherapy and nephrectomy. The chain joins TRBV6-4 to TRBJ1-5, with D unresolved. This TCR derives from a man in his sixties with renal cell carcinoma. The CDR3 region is CASSREINQPQHF. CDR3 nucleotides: TGTGCCAGCAGCCGGGAGATAAATCAGCCCCAGCATTTT.